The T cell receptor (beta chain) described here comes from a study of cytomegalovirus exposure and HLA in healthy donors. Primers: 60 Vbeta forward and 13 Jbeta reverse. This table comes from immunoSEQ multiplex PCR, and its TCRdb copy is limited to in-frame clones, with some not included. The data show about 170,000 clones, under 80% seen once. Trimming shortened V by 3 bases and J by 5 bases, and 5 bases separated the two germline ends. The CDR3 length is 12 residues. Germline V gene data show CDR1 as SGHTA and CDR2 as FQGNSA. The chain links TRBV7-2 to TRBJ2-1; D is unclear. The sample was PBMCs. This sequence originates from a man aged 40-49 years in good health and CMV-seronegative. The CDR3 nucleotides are TGTGCCAGCAGCTTTCCAGACAATGAGCAGTTCTTC. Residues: CASSFPDNEQFF.